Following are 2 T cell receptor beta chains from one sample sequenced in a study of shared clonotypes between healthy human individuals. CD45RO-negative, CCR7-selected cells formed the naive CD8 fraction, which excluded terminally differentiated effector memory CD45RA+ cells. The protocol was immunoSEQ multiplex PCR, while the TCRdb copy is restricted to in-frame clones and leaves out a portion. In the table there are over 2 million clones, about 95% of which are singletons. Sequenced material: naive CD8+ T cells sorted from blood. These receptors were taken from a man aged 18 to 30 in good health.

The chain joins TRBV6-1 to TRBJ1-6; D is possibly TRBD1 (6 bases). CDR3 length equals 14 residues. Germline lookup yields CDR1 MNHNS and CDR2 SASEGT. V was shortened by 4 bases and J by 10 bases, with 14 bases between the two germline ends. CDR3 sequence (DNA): TGTGCCAGCAGTGTCACAGGGTTGGGCTCACCCCTCCACTTT. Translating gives CASSVTGLGSPLHF.

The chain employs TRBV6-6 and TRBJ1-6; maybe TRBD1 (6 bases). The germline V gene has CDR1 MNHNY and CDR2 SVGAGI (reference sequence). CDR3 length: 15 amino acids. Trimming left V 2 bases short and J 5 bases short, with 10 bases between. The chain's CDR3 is CASSYGGGHNSPLHF. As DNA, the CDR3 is TGTGCCAGCAGTTACGGGGGCGGTCATAATTCACCCCTCCACTTT.